This TCR beta chain was sequenced during a study of shared clonotypes between healthy human individuals. Study-wide findings and caveats: Memory subsets generally showed smaller estimated richness than naive subsets did. There were few donors, and this limited the genetic and exposure-history diversity represented. It was observed that roughly 5.1% of naive CD4 clonotypes were shared across several donors.

Genomic DNA belonging to each subset was distributed in equal measure over several immunoSEQ plates. Profiled with immunoSEQ multiplex PCR; TCRdb holds only in-frame clones, not every one. The sample has about 2 million clones; 85% to 95% are singletons. The germline CDR1 and CDR2 sequences are SGHVS and FQNEAQ. CDR3 length equals 17 residues. The V gene end was trimmed by 5 bases and the J gene end by 7 bases; junction bases not matched to a gene: 14. This clone was detected only a few times. Its antigen is not identified. The V call is TRBV7-8, the J call TRBJ2-1, with 10 bases matching TRBD1. The sequencing input was naive CD4+ T cells sorted from blood. Documented subset: CD45RA+ positively selected. The clonotype was recovered from a man between 18 and 35 years old in good health. In DNA form, the CDR3 reads TGTGCCAGCAGCCAAAAAAGGGGGGACAGGGGTCGTAATGAGCAGTTCTTC. Residues: CASSQKRGDRGRNEQFF.